What follows are 32 T cell receptor beta chains derived from one specimen sequenced in a study of shared clonotypes between healthy human individuals. The table came from immunoSEQ multiplex PCR; TCRdb's copy has only in-frame clones and leaves some out. This table has about 2.4 million clones, more than 90% appearing once. The sample was naive CD4+ T cells sorted from blood. Indicated subset: CD45RA+ positively selected. These receptors were collected from a man younger than 35 in good health.

The chain has TRBV19 and TRBJ2-5; 10 bases match TRBD2. Losses at the gene ends were 7 bases for V and 4 bases for J; bases not matched to a gene: 9. The CDR3 totals 15 residues. Germline lookup yields CDR1 LNHDA and CDR2 SQIVND (reference sequence). The DNA for the CDR3 is TGTGCCAGTAAGGCTAGCGGGAGAGTGGGAGAGACCCAGTACTTC. It codes for CASKASGRVGETQYF.

Of note for this clone: The identical CDR3 is also encoded by other nucleotide sequences in the sample. The chain employs TRBV27 and TRBJ1-2, with a tentative D call TRBD1 (6 bases). The ends were cut back, 4 bases at V and 7 bases at J, with 10 bases in the middle. This CDR3 has 12 amino acids. Germline lookup yields CDR1 MNHEY and CDR2 SMNVEV (reference sequence). CDR3 DNA: TGTGCCAGCAGTTCAACAGGGAGTGGCTACACCTTC. Translated, it gives CASSSTGSGYTF.

A few counts support this clone. V usage is TRBV11-2 and J usage is TRBJ2-2; D not resolved. There are 12 residues in the CDR3. The germline gives CDR1 SGHAT, CDR2 FQNNGV. V gave up 5 bases and J gave up 4 bases, with 5 bases separating them. CDR3 region: CASSTPTGELFF. CDR3 bases: TGTGCCAGCAGCACTCCCACCGGGGAGCTGTTTTTT.

This clone was counted a single time. The chain combines TRBV5-1 with TRBJ2-3; 7 bases line up with TRBD2. V was pared by 5 bases and J by 0 bases, with 6 bases of the junction left unmatched. This CDR3 has 15 residues. The V gene's germline CDR1 is SGHRS and CDR2 YFSETQ. CDR3 loop: CASSGGGGSTDTQYF. The CDR3 DNA reads TGCGCCAGCAGTGGTGGGGGAGGGAGCACAGATACGCAGTATTTT.

The chain has TRBV5-1 and TRBJ2-1; D may be TRBD1 (6 bases). This CDR3 contains 15 residues. Germline CDR1 and CDR2: SGHRS and YFSETQ. V was trimmed by 3 bases and J by 10 bases, leaving 20 bases between them. CDR3 region: CASSSDSLVIGEQFF. Here the CDR3 DNA reads TGCGCCAGCAGCTCGGACAGCCTTGTTATCGGGGAGCAGTTCTTC.

The chain uses TRBV6-1 and TRBJ2-7, with D possibly being TRBD1 or TRBD2 (5 bases each). The germline CDR1 and CDR2 sequences are MNHNS and SASEGT. V was shortened by 7 bases and J by 0 bases, with 16 bases between the two germline ends. This CDR3 is built from 15 residues. The CDR3 is CASKNQVGDSYEQYF. The CDR3 DNA reads TGTGCCAGCAAAAACCAGGTGGGGGACTCCTACGAGCAGTACTTC.

The genes are TRBV28 and TRBJ1-2; perhaps TRBD1 as D (5 bases). Per germline, CDR1 MDHEN and CDR2 SYDVKM. This CDR3 is 13 amino acids long. V lost 1 base and J 7 bases, leaving 10 bases between the germline ends. This CDR3 is CASSLSRAVGYTF. The CDR3 region has the DNA TGTGCCAGCAGTTTATCCAGGGCTGTTGGCTACACCTTC.

The rearrangement uses TRBV30 and TRBJ2-1; perhaps TRBD2 as D (6 bases). CDR1 GTSNPN and CDR2 SVGIG come from the germline V gene (reference sequence). Deletions cut 5 bases from V and 0 bases from J, with 14 bases between. This CDR3 region has 15 residues. As DNA, the CDR3 is TGTGCCTGGGAGGTCCCCGGGGGCTCCTACAATGAGCAGTTCTTC. It translates to CAWEVPGGSYNEQFF.

This chain joins TRBV6-6 and TRBJ2-2; TRBD2 matches at 11 bases. The CDR3 spans 16 residues. Germline CDR1 is MNHNY and CDR2 is SVGAGI (reference sequence). Germline trimming cut 6 bases from V and 6 bases from J; bases unmatched to any gene: 9. Here the CDR3 reads CASRPPGLAVPGELFF. Written as DNA, the CDR3 is TGTGCCAGCAGACCGCCGGGACTAGCGGTTCCCGGGGAGCTGTTTTTT.

A few counts support this clone. Within the sample, other DNA sequences also encode this same CDR3. The rearrangement links TRBV18 to TRBJ2-7, with TRBD1 matching 9 bases. This CDR3 is 15 amino acids long. J was trimmed by 1 base and V by 0 bases; bases with no gene match: 1. Per the germline V gene, CDR1 is KGHSH and CDR2 is LQKENI. CDR3 in amino acids: CASSPPGTGSYEQYF. CDR3 bases: TGTGCCAGCTCACCACCAGGGACAGGGTCCTACGAGCAGTACTTC.

The chain combines TRBV5-6 with TRBJ1-3; D remains ambiguous. The CDR3 is 14 amino acids. V was clipped by 4 bases and J by 0 bases, with 8 bases between them. Germline values: CDR1 SGHDT, CDR2 YYEEEE. The CDR3 region has the DNA TGTGCCAGCAGCATAGGGAGCTCTGGAAACACCATATATTTT. It translates to CASSIGSSGNTIYF. Full variable domain (rest looked up from reference TRBV5-6 and TRBJ1-3): DAGVTQSPTHLIKTRGQQVTLRCSPKSGHDTVSWYQQALGQGPQFIFQYYEEEERQRGNFPDRFSGHQFPNYSSELNVNALLLGDSALYLCASSIGSSGNTIYFGEGSWLTVV.

Concerning this clone: The same CDR3 is also encoded by other DNA sequences in this sample. The V and J genes are TRBV5-1 and TRBJ2-1; 10 bases align to TRBD2. Germline CDR1 and CDR2: SGHRS and YFSETQ. CDR3 length: 15 amino acids. V lost 2 bases, J lost 2 bases, and 1 base stayed unmatched. The chain's CDR3 is CASSFSGGAYNEQFF. Written as DNA, the CDR3 is TGCGCCAGCAGCTTCAGCGGGGGGGCCTACAATGAGCAGTTCTTC.

This clone appeared a few times. The V and J genes are TRBV2 and TRBJ2-2; D is uncertain. V was cut by 7 bases and J by 5 bases, with 11 bases left in between. The CDR3 has 13 amino acids. CDR1 and CDR2 (germline): SNHLY, FYNNEI. The CDR3, as DNA: TGTGCCAGCACCCTCCTCCCGACCGGGGAGCTGTTTTTT. It is translated as CASTLLPTGELFF.

The rearrangement joins TRBV30 to TRBJ1-4; 9 nucleotides agree with TRBD1. V shed 8 bases and J 7 bases; nucleotides not matched to a gene: 11. This CDR3 comprises 14 residues. In germline, CDR1 is GTSNPN, CDR2 SVGIG (reference sequence). CDR3 DNA: TGTGCCGGATACCGGGACAGGGACGGTGAAAAACTGTTTTTT. This codes for CAGYRDRDGEKLFF.

CDR3 DNA sequence: TGTGCCAGCAGTCGCCGGAGCACAGATACGCAGTATTTT. It translates to CASSRRSTDTQYF. The gene calls are TRBV28 and TRBJ2-3; D is undetermined. Germline CDR1 and CDR2: MDHEN and SYDVKM. The CDR3 is 13 residues long. V dropped 5 bases and J dropped 0 bases, with 6 bases sitting between them. Full variable domain (remainder filled in from reference TRBV28 and TRBJ2-3): DVKVTQSSRYLVKRTGEKVFLECVQDMDHENMFWYRQDPGLGLRLIYFSYDVKMKEKGDIPEGYSVSREKKERFSLILESASTNQTSMYLCASSRRSTDTQYFGPGTRLTVL.

In its sample, this clone was seen a few times. Other DNA sequences in the same sample also yield this CDR3. The V call is TRBV30, the J call TRBJ1-2, with 10 positions matching TRBD1. Looked up from germline, CDR1 is GTSNPN and CDR2 is SVGIG (reference sequence). The CDR3 runs 14 residues. V was pared by 4 bases and J by 3 bases, with 5 bases of the junction left unmatched. This CDR3 is CAWTRDRGDYGYTF. The DNA of the CDR3 is TGTGCCTGGACCAGGGACAGGGGAGACTATGGCTACACCTTC.

This rearrangement joins TRBV5-1 to TRBJ2-1, with D maybe TRBD1 (6 bases). V lost 3 bases, J lost 3 bases, and 13 bases lay in between. Germline V gene lookup returns CDR1 SGHRS and CDR2 YFSETQ. The CDR3 contains 15 residues. The CDR3 coding sequence is TGCGCCAGCAGCTACGCCGGGACAAGCTACAATGAGCAGTTCTTC. Amino acid sequence: CASSYAGTSYNEQFF.

CDR3 loop: CASSLGRGLYQETQYF. DNA for the CDR3: TGTGCCAGCAGCTTAGGTCGGGGCCTGTACCAAGAGACCCAGTACTTC. The chain has TRBV7-2 and TRBJ2-5; D may correspond to TRBD1 or TRBD2 (5 bases each). Trimming stripped 1 base from V and 0 bases from J, with 12 bases between. There are 16 residues in the CDR3. Per the germline V gene, CDR1 is SGHTA and CDR2 is FQGNSA.

The chain has TRBV6-1 and TRBJ2-7; tentatively, D is TRBD2 (6 bases). CDR3 length: 15 residues. V was pared by 1 base and J by 0 bases, with 10 bases between. Germline V CDR1 and CDR2: MNHNS, SASEGT. CDR3 nucleotide sequence: TGTGCCAGCAGTGAAGAGGAGGGGTCCTCCTACGAGCAGTACTTC. This sequence encodes CASSEEEGSSYEQYF.

The table lists this clone with a few counts. The J gene is TRBJ1-1, the V gene TRBV18; the match to TRBD1 covers 7 bases. V was clipped by 3 bases and J by 11 bases; unmatched bases: 6. There are 12 residues in the CDR3. The germline CDR1 and CDR2 sequences are KGHSH and LQKENI. CDR3 loop: CASSPTGRGAFF. The CDR3 DNA reads as TGTGCCAGCTCACCGACAGGGAGGGGGGCTTTCTTT.

The J gene is TRBJ2-3, the V gene TRBV18, with 10 bases fitting TRBD2. The CDR3 runs 17 residues. V shed 6 bases, J shed 0 bases, and the junction held 9 bases outside the gene matches. CDR1 and CDR2 from the germline V gene are KGHSH and LQKENI. The CDR3: CASSLAIAGGSTDTQYF. The CDR3 DNA reads TGTGCCAGCTCGCTAGCAATAGCGGGAGGTAGCACAGATACGCAGTATTTT.

The chain carries TRBV4-3 and TRBJ2-7; D perhaps matches TRBD1 (6 bases). V was trimmed by 5 bases and J by 6 bases, leaving 14 bases between them. The CDR3 length is 13 residues. Germline CDR1 is LGHNA and CDR2 is YSLEER. The CDR3 reads CASSGSRGFEQYF. The CDR3 coding sequence is TGCGCCAGCAGCGGTTCTAGGGGGTTCGAGCAGTACTTC.

The chain has TRBV5-1 and TRBJ2-1, with D hard to call. Trimming shortened V by 0 bases and J by 6 bases, and 13 bases separated the two germline ends. CDR1 SGHRS and CDR2 YFSETQ come from the germline V gene. This CDR3 region has 15 residues. CDR3 DNA: TGCGCCAGCAGCTTGGCTACCACCCTCTCCAATGAGCAGTTCTTC. Its translation: CASSLATTLSNEQFF.

The chain couples TRBV6-1 to TRBJ1-6; 7 bases are a match to TRBD1. The trim removed 2 bases at V and 1 base at J, leaving 5 bases unmatched. Germline assignment: CDR1 MNHNS and CDR2 SASEGT. CDR3 size: 17 residues. The CDR3 loop is CASSEPGQSSYNSPLHF. The CDR3 DNA follows: TGTGCCAGCAGTGAACCGGGACAGTCGTCCTATAATTCACCCCTCCACTTT.

This rearrangement joins TRBV30 to TRBJ2-7, with TRBD2 matching over 11 bases. V trimming: 2 bases; J trimming: 6 bases; junction bases outside the gene matches: 3. The CDR3 has 13 amino acids. CDR1 and CDR2 (germline): GTSNPN, SVGIG (reference sequence). The CDR3 here is CAWSPSGRFEQYF. CDR3 DNA: TGTGCCTGGAGTCCTAGCGGGAGGTTCGAGCAGTACTTC.

Only one count was recorded for this clone. The chain employs TRBV25-1 and TRBJ2-1; 12 nucleotides match TRBD2. Trimming removed 8 bases from V and 9 bases from J; junction bases left unmatched: 20. Germline lookup yields CDR1 MGHDK and CDR2 SYGVNS. The CDR3 is 18 amino acids. The CDR3 loop is CASAPRGRPGLAGLEQFF. In DNA, the CDR3 is TGTGCCAGCGCTCCGAGGGGGCGCCCCGGACTAGCGGGACTTGAGCAGTTCTTC.

The J gene is TRBJ2-2, the V gene TRBV12-5, with TRBD2 as a possible D gene (7 bases). Trimming stripped 7 bases from V and 6 bases from J, with 15 bases between. Germline CDR1 LGHNT, CDR2 FRNRAP. The CDR3 consists of 14 residues. The CDR3 DNA sequence: TGTGCTAGTGCCGCGGGGGCGGCCCCCGGGGAGCTGTTTTTT. Translation: CASAAGAAPGELFF. Together with reference TRBV12-5 and TRBJ2-2, the CDR3 gives the full variable domain: DARVTQTPRHKVTEMGQEVTMRCQPILGHNTVFWYRQTMMQGLELLAYFRNRAPLDDSGMPKDRFSAEMPDATLATLKIQPSEPRDSAVYFCASAAGAAPGELFFGEGSRLTVL.

V usage is TRBV12-5 and J usage is TRBJ2-3; 10 bases map to TRBD2. The CDR3 loop spans 18 amino acids. V was clipped by 2 bases and J by 1 base; unmatched bases: 9. Germline CDR1 LGHNT, CDR2 FRNRAP. In nucleotides, the CDR3 is TGTGCTAGTGGTTTGTCCTACCTCCTAGCGGGGGGCACAGATACGCAGTATTTT. This encodes CASGLSYLLAGGTDTQYF.

This chain joins TRBV6-1 and TRBJ1-2; TRBD1 agrees at 9 bases. CDR1 is MNHNS, CDR2 SASEGT, per germline. This CDR3 has 17 residues. Losses at the gene ends were 3 bases for V and 4 bases for J; bases not matched to a gene: 12. For the CDR3, the DNA is TGTGCCAGCAGTGACGGCGGGACAGGGTTCCTCGGCTATGGCTACACCTTC. Amino acid sequence: CASSDGGTGFLGYGYTF.

The chain couples TRBV29-1 to TRBJ1-2; D might be TRBD1 (6 bases). The CDR3 loop spans 13 amino acids. Germline V gene lookup returns CDR1 SQVTM and CDR2 ANQGSEA. Between the trimmed V and J ends, which lost 2 bases and 7 bases, there was a span of 14 bases. The CDR3: CSVERGDGGGYTF. In DNA, the CDR3 is TGCAGCGTTGAAAGGGGGGATGGAGGTGGCTACACCTTC.

The chain joins TRBV4-3 to TRBJ2-4, with TRBD1 matching 7 bases. V was pared by 0 bases and J by 0 bases, with 14 bases of the junction left unmatched. CDR1 and CDR2 (germline): LGHNA, YSLEER. CDR3 length equals 20 residues. The CDR3 loop reads CASSQDGTGTAFLAKNIQYF. CDR3 DNA: TGCGCCAGCAGCCAAGACGGTACCGGGACAGCCTTTCTAGCCAAAAACATTCAGTACTTC.

The chain couples TRBV5-6 to TRBJ2-5; D not resolved. The V end was cut by 2 bases, the J end by 5 bases, with 10 bases between. From germline, CDR1 is SGHDT and CDR2 YYEEEE. The CDR3 extends over 13 amino acids. In nucleotides, the CDR3 is TGTGCCAGCAGCTTCACCGGGTTCGAGACCCAGTACTTC. This sequence encodes CASSFTGFETQYF.